Below are 21 T cell receptor beta chains sequenced from a single sample in a study of blood T cells in healthy people across ages. With a J-beta primer mix and a sample-barcoded 5' primer, a second PCR ran roughly 6 to 11 cycles. Using its own MiXCR run on the 5' RACE reads, TCRdb lists one record per CDR3 protein. The sample contains about 1.6 million distinct CDR3 sequences, 30% to 40% of which appear only once. Sequenced material: blood. The receptors here all came from a woman aged 25 to 39 in good health.

The gene calls are TRBV7-9 and TRBJ1-4; unclear D gene. The V gene's germline CDR1 is SEHNR and CDR2 FQNEAQ (reference sequence). This CDR3 has 13 residues. Trimming pared 4 bases from V and 7 bases from J, leaving 10 bases between. The CDR3 DNA follows: TGTGCCAGCAGCTCCAATTTGGGTGAAAAACTGTTTTTT. Translation: CASSSNLGEKLFF.

On this clonotype itself: A read error may produce the germline difference seen at one junction end. V usage is TRBV20-1 and J usage is TRBJ2-5, with 7 bases aligning to TRBD2. Germline CDR1 and CDR2: DFQATT and SNEGSKA (reference sequence). This CDR3 has 12 amino acids. This chain's CDR3 is CGAPGGQETQYF. CDR3 DNA: TGCGGTGCTCCGGGGGGCCAAGAGACCCAGTACTTC.

In its sample, this clonotype was seen a few times. The chain has TRBV18 and TRBJ2-3, with 10 bases fitting TRBD2. The CDR3 contains 15 residues. CDR1 is KGHSH, CDR2 LQKENI, per germline. V lost 2 bases and J lost 5; bases outside the gene matches: 4. In DNA, the CDR3 is TGTGCCAGCTCACCAGCCCTAGCGGGAGTAGATACGCAGTATTTT. Amino acid sequence: CASSPALAGVDTQYF.

V and J are TRBV5-1 and TRBJ2-3; perhaps D is TRBD1 or TRBD2 (5 bases each). Germline values: CDR1 SGHRS, CDR2 YFSETQ. The CDR3 has 16 residues. V was clipped by 9 bases and J by 1 base, with 21 bases between them. CDR3 coding DNA: TGCGCCAACAGTTCGTTTGGCTTGGGACGCACAGATACGCAGTATTTT. It translates to CANSSFGLGRTDTQYF. Full variable domain (missing parts from reference TRBV5-1 and TRBJ2-3): KAGVTQTPRYLIKTRGQQVTLSCSPISGHRSVSWYQQTPGQGLQFLFEYFSETQRNKGNFPGRFSGRQFSNSRSEMNVSTLELGDSALYLCANSSFGLGRTDTQYFGPGTRLTVL.

The gene calls are TRBV27 and TRBJ2-5; 11 nucleotides agree with TRBD1. CDR3 length: 15 amino acids. The V segment lost 3 bases and the J segment 5 bases; nucleotides outside the gene matches: 5. Germline lookup yields CDR1 MNHEY and CDR2 SMNVEV (reference sequence). Written as DNA, the CDR3 is TGTGCCAGCAGTTTCCTGGACAGGGGGCTGGAGACCCAGTACTTC. As protein: CASSFLDRGLETQYF.

This chain connects TRBV29-1 to TRBJ2-1; D gene unclear. V was trimmed by 6 bases and J by 9 bases, leaving 12 bases between them. The CDR3 contains 11 residues. From germline, CDR1 is SQVTM and CDR2 ANQGSEA. CDR3 in DNA: TGCAGCGTCCCTTGGGTAGGTGAGCAGTTCTTC. As protein: CSVPWVGEQFF.

V usage is TRBV14 and J usage is TRBJ1-2; D might be TRBD1 (6 bases). The CDR3 extends over 16 amino acids. V was cut by 0 bases and J by 6 bases, with 17 bases left in between. The germline gives CDR1 SGHDN, CDR2 FVKESK. The CDR3 nucleotides are TGTGCCAGCAGCCAAGAAATGAGGTTCGGGGGGCATGGCTACACCTTC. It codes for CASSQEMRFGGHGYTF.

As for this clonotype: One junction end does not reproduce the germline sequence, and a read error may be involved. The J gene is TRBJ2-5, the V gene TRBV7-3, with 10 positions matching TRBD2. Germline assignment: CDR1 SGHTA and CDR2 FQGTGA. The CDR3 runs 16 residues. The CDR3, as DNA: TGTGCCAGTAGCTTAGGCTTACTAGCGGGACAAGAGACCCAGTACTTC. Amino acids: CASSLGLLAGQETQYF.

The gene calls are TRBV6-1 and TRBJ2-4, with a possible D match to TRBD1 (6 bases). The CDR3 is 14 residues long. Trimming shortened V by 10 bases and J by 3 bases, and 16 bases separated the two germline ends. CDR1 and CDR2 from the germline V gene are MNHNS and SASEGT. CDR3 amino acids: CATLQGGGKNIQYF. The CDR3 region has the DNA TGTGCCACTTTACAGGGTGGGGGCAAAAACATTCAGTACTTC.

The chain is built from TRBV28 and TRBJ2-4, with TRBD2 matching 11 bases. The CDR3 contains 16 residues. Germline assignment: CDR1 MDHEN and CDR2 SYDVKM. V dropped 4 bases and J dropped 13; count of bases not matched to a gene: 15. CDR3 sequence reads: CASSSYPGTSGAGQYF. Here the CDR3 DNA reads TGTGCCAGCAGTTCTTACCCCGGGACTAGCGGTGCTGGGCAGTACTTC. The full variable domain, rest sourced from reference TRBV28 and TRBJ2-4, is DVKVTQSSRYLVKRTGEKVFLECVQDMDHENMFWYRQDPGLGLRLIYFSYDVKMKEKGDIPEGYSVSREKKERFSLILESASTNQTSMYLCASSSYPGTSGAGQYFGAGTRLSVL.

This clonotype was seen a few times. The chain uses TRBV2 and TRBJ2-1; 7 bases agree with TRBD1. Per the germline V gene, CDR1 is SNHLY and CDR2 is FYNNEI. V was clipped by 8 bases and J by 0 bases; unmatched bases: 7. The CDR3 has 15 amino acids. CDR3 region: CASRSRTGSYNEQFF. The CDR3 DNA follows: TGTGCCAGCCGCTCGAGGACAGGCTCCTACAATGAGCAGTTCTTC.

The chain carries TRBV2 and TRBJ1-5; 10 bases are a match to TRBD1. Trimming removed 7 bases from V and 4 bases from J; junction bases left unmatched: 4. CDR3 size: 14 residues. From germline, CDR1 is SNHLY and CDR2 FYNNEI. Written as DNA, the CDR3 is TGTGCCAGCACCCTGGGACAGGGGAATCAGCCCCAGCATTTT. Translating gives CASTLGQGNQPQHF.

The rearrangement joins TRBV4-1 to TRBJ2-2; no reliable D call. This CDR3 region has 13 residues. Trimming cost V 3 bases and J 7 bases, with 9 bases left between them. From germline, CDR1 is MGHRA and CDR2 YSYEKL. This CDR3 is CASSQTEVGELFF. The CDR3 bases are TGCGCCAGCAGCCAGACGGAAGTCGGGGAGCTGTTTTTT.

This sequence joins TRBV11-2 and TRBJ2-1; the match to TRBD2 covers 9 bases. The CDR3 sequence is 16 residues long. V lost 1 base, J lost 4 bases, and 5 bases stayed unmatched. CDR1 and CDR2 from the germline V gene are SGHAT and FQNNGV. CDR3 bases: TGTGCCAGCAGCTTAGTATCAGCGGGGGGATACAATGAGCAGTTCTTC. It encodes CASSLVSAGGYNEQFF.

The gene calls are TRBV27 and TRBJ2-4; D uncertain. The DNA end lines up better with TRBJ2-7; the J call may be wrong. Per the germline V gene, CDR1 is MNHEY and CDR2 is SMNVEV (reference sequence). The CDR3 is 15 amino acids. CDR3 sequence reads: CASSLSDPRTYEQYF. The CDR3 DNA is TGTGCCAGCAGTTTAAGTGATCCTCGCACCTACGAGCAGTACTTC.

The CDR3 coding sequence is TGTGCCAGCAGTCGTTTAGGGAGACACGAGCAGTACTTC. Translating it yields CASSRLGRHEQYF. V and J are TRBV11-2 and TRBJ2-7; D perhaps matches TRBD2 (5 bases). CDR3 length: 13 residues. Germline loops: CDR1 SGHAT, CDR2 FQNNGV. Trimming removed 6 bases from V and 5 bases from J, with 14 bases in between.

Of note for this clonotype: A read error may explain this, as a much larger clone is one base away. The CDR3 region is CSVQSTEAFF. For the CDR3, the DNA is TGCAGCGTCCAGAGCACTGAAGCTTTCTTT. This chain joins TRBV29-1 and TRBJ1-1; unclear D gene. The germline gives CDR1 SQVTM, CDR2 ANQGSEA. The CDR3 runs 10 residues. With 6 bases removed from V and 4 bases from J, the gap between germline ends came to 6 bases.

This clonotype was recorded at least ten times. The V and J genes are TRBV29-1 and TRBJ2-1; a possible D gene is TRBD2 (5 bases). There are 13 residues in the CDR3. The V end was cut by 6 bases, the J end by 3 bases, with 12 bases between. Per germline, CDR1 SQVTM and CDR2 ANQGSEA. CDR3 nucleotides: TGCAGCGTCCCCGTGAGGGACTACAATGAGCAGTTCTTC. Translated, it gives CSVPVRDYNEQFF.

V is TRBV6-2 or TRBV6-3 and J is TRBJ1-2, with 10 bases lining up with TRBD1. This CDR3 comprises 13 residues. In germline, CDR1 is MNHEY, CDR2 SVGEGT. Trimming at V came to 6 bases and at J to 6 bases, leaving 4 bases not matched to a gene. The CDR3: CASSGTGEDGYTF. CDR3 bases: TGTGCCAGCAGCGGGACAGGGGAGGATGGCTACACCTTC.

The V gene is TRBV6-5, the J gene TRBJ2-2; 7 bases fit TRBD2. The CDR3 sequence is 16 residues long. CDR1 is MNHEY and CDR2 is SVGAGI in the germline V gene. V shed 2 bases, J shed 1 base, and the junction held 4 bases outside the gene matches. The CDR3 here is CASSYPGGGNTGELFF. As DNA, the CDR3 is TGTGCCAGCAGTTACCCTGGGGGGGGGAACACCGGGGAGCTGTTTTTT.

This chain joins TRBV5-1 and TRBJ2-5; the D gene is possibly TRBD2 (6 bases). V lost 5 bases and J lost 0, with 14 bases in between. CDR1 and CDR2 from the germline V gene are SGHRS and YFSETQ. The CDR3 has 15 residues. DNA of the CDR3: TGCGCCAGCAGAACTAGCCGTAGGTACCAAGAGACCCAGTACTTC. This sequence encodes CASRTSRRYQETQYF.